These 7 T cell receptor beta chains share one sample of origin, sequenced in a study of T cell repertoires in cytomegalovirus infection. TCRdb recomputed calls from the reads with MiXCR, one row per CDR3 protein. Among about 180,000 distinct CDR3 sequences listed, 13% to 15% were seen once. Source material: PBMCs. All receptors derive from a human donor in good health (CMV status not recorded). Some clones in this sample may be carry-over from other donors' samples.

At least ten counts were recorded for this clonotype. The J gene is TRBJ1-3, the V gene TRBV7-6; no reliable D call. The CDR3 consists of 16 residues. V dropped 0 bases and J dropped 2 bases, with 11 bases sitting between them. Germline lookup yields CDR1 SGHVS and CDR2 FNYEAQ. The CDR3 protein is CASSLAVLGAGNTIYF. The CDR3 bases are TGTGCCAGCAGCTTAGCGGTGCTCGGAGCTGGAAACACCATATATTTT.

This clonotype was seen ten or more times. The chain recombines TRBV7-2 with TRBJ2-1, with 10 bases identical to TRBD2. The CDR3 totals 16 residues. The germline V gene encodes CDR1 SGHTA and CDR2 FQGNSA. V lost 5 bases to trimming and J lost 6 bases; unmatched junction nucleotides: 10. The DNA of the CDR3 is TGTGCCAGCAGCCACCCCCGGTTAGCGGGAGGCAATGAGCAGTTCTTC. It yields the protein CASSHPRLAGGNEQFF.

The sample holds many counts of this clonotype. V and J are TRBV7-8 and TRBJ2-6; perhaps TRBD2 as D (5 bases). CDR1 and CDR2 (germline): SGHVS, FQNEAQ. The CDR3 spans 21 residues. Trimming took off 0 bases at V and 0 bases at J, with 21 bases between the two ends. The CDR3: CASSLAKVGNAQSSGANVLTF. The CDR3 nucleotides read TGTGCCAGCAGCTTAGCAAAAGTCGGGAATGCACAAAGCTCTGGGGCCAACGTCCTGACTTTC.

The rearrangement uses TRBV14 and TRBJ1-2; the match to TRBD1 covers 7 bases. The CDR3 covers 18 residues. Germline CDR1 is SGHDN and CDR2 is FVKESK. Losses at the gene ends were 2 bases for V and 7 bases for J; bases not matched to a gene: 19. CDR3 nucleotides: TGTGCCAGCAGCCAAAACCCCCTACTGACGACAGGGATGAGTGGCTACACCTTC. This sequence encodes CASSQNPLLTTGMSGYTF.

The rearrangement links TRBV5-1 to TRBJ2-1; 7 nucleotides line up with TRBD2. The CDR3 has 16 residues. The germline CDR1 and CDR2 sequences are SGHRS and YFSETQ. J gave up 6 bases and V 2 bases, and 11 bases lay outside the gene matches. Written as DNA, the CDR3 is TGCGCCAGCAGCTTCCCGTGGGAGGGGCCTTCCAATGAGCAGTTCTTC. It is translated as CASSFPWEGPSNEQFF.

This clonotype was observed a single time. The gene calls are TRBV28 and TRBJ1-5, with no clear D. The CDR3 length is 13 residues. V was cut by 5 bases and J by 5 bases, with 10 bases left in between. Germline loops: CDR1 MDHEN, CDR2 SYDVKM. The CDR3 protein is CASSNLQHQPQHF. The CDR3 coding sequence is TGTGCCAGCAGTAATCTCCAACATCAGCCCCAGCATTTT.

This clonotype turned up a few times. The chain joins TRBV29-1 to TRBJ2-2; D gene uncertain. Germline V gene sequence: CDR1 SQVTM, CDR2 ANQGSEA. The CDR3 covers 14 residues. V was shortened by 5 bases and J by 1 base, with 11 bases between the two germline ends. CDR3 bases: TGCAGCGTTAGTCGGCAGGTGAACACCGGGGAGCTGTTTTTT. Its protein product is CSVSRQVNTGELFF.